This entry lists 25 T cell receptor beta chains sequenced from one sample in a study of cytomegalovirus exposure and HLA in healthy donors. PCR amplification relied on 60 Vbeta primers (plus 13 Jbeta primers). TCRdb's table, derived via immunoSEQ multiplex PCR, lists solely in-frame clones and lacks some. The sample's table shows 70,000 or so clones. Material for sequencing was PBMCs. Receptor source: a female donor in good health and CMV-seropositive.

V and J are TRBV7-2 and TRBJ1-3; D uncertain. The V end was cut by 3 bases, the J end by 10 bases, with 13 bases between. The CDR3 length is 13 residues. Germline V gene sequence: CDR1 SGHTA, CDR2 FQGNSA. CDR3 loop: CASSFSRPGTIYF. The CDR3 DNA sequence: TGTGCCAGCAGCTTTTCGCGTCCGGGGACCATATATTTT.

The chain couples TRBV9 to TRBJ2-1, with no clear D. Between the trimmed V and J ends, which lost 3 bases and 4 bases, there was a span of 11 bases. This CDR3 is 14 amino acids long. Germline CDR1 and CDR2: SGDLS and YYNGEE. This CDR3 is CASSGRATYNEQFF. DNA of the CDR3: TGTGCCAGCAGCGGTCGAGCAACTTACAATGAGCAGTTCTTC.

The J gene is TRBJ1-2, the V gene TRBV7-9; no firm D call. The CDR3 loop spans 13 amino acids. Trimming pared 7 bases from V and 8 bases from J, leaving 17 bases between. Per germline, CDR1 SEHNR and CDR2 FQNEAQ (reference sequence). This CDR3 is CASTPVGVWGYTF. The CDR3 coding sequence is TGTGCCAGCACCCCCGTCGGGGTCTGGGGCTACACCTTC.

The rearrangement uses TRBV19 and TRBJ1-5; TRBD1 agrees at 9 bases. The CDR3 contains 15 residues. V lost 8 bases and J lost 3; bases outside the gene matches: 8. Germline V gives CDR1 LNHDA, CDR2 SQIVND (reference sequence). CDR3: CASRDGTGHNQPQHF. Written as DNA, the CDR3 is TGTGCCAGTCGTGACGGGACAGGGCACAATCAGCCCCAGCATTTT.

The J gene is TRBJ2-3, the V gene TRBV9; D perhaps matches TRBD2 (6 bases). V lost 3 bases and J lost 4, with 12 bases in between. This CDR3 contains 14 residues. Germline-derived CDR1 and CDR2 are SGDLS and YYNGEE. The CDR3 loop reads CASSATTSPDTQYF. CDR3 sequence (DNA): TGTGCCAGCAGCGCTACGACTAGTCCAGATACGCAGTATTTT. Using reference TRBV9 and TRBJ2-3 for the parts outside the CDR3, the full variable domain is DSGVTQTPKHLITATGQRVTLRCSPRSGDLSVYWYQQSLDQGLQFLIQYYNGEERAKGNILERFSAQQFPDLHSELNLSSLELGDSALYFCASSATTSPDTQYFGPGTRLTVL.

The chain is built from TRBV11-3 and TRBJ1-1; possible D gene TRBD1, 5 bases. CDR1 is SGHNT and CDR2 is YENEEA in the germline V gene. The CDR3 runs to 15 residues. V lost 1 base, J lost 0 bases, and 9 bases lay in between. The CDR3 loop is CASSLGQGLNTEAFF. CDR3 DNA sequence: TGTGCCAGCAGCTTAGGTCAGGGTTTGAACACTGAAGCTTTCTTT.

The CDR3 bases are TGTGCCAGCAGCGTCTCGGGTACTAGCGCCTACGAGCAGTACTTC. Amino acid sequence: CASSVSGTSAYEQYF. This chain links TRBV9 with TRBJ2-7, with 7 bases aligning to TRBD2. Trimming removed 2 bases from V and 2 bases from J; junction bases left unmatched: 7. The CDR3 totals 15 residues. Germline V CDR1 and CDR2: SGDLS, YYNGEE. The whole variable domain, filled in from reference TRBV9 and TRBJ2-7, reads DSGVTQTPKHLITATGQRVTLRCSPRSGDLSVYWYQQSLDQGLQFLIQYYNGEERAKGNILERFSAQQFPDLHSELNLSSLELGDSALYFCASSVSGTSAYEQYFGPGTRLTVT.

V is TRBV6-5 and J is TRBJ1-2, with 8 bases lining up with TRBD1. V lost 5 bases to trimming and J lost 5 bases; unmatched junction nucleotides: 4. Germline V gives CDR1 MNHEY, CDR2 SVGAGI. CDR3 length: 13 residues. The CDR3 DNA follows: TGTGCCAGCAGTGCGGGGACAGGTTATGGCTACACCTTC. Encoded protein: CASSAGTGYGYTF.

This chain connects TRBV27 to TRBJ2-5; TRBD1 matches at 7 bases. J gave up 0 bases and V 5 bases, and 3 bases lay outside the gene matches. Germline V gene sequence: CDR1 MNHEY, CDR2 SMNVEV (reference sequence). The CDR3 loop spans 14 amino acids. This CDR3 is CASSRGQYQETQYF. The CDR3 bases are TGTGCCAGCAGTAGGGGACAGTACCAAGAGACCCAGTACTTC.

This chain joins TRBV19 and TRBJ1-5; a weak D match, TRBD1 (5 bases). CDR1 and CDR2 from the germline V gene are LNHDA and SQIVND (reference sequence). The CDR3 sequence is 13 residues long. Trimming took off 5 bases at V and 8 bases at J, with 13 bases between the two ends. The CDR3 protein is CASSPGGREPQHF. For the CDR3, the DNA is TGTGCCAGTAGTCCGGGGGGTAGGGAGCCCCAGCATTTT.

The CDR3 reads CASSLWSGPNEQFF. The CDR3 nucleotides read TGTGCCAGCAGCTTATGGTCTGGCCCTAATGAGCAGTTCTTC. The chain is built from TRBV7-3 and TRBJ2-1; D call uncertain. From germline, CDR1 is SGHTA and CDR2 FQGTGA. Deletions cut 2 bases from V and 7 bases from J, with 12 bases between. The CDR3 covers 14 residues.

The rearrangement joins TRBV28 to TRBJ1-2, with 10 bases lining up with TRBD1. Trimming removed 8 bases from V and 2 bases from J; junction bases left unmatched: 5. The CDR3 totals 14 residues. In germline, CDR1 is MDHEN, CDR2 SYDVKM. As DNA, the CDR3 is TGTGCCAGCCGTTGGACAGGGGGGAACTATGGCTACACCTTC. This encodes CASRWTGGNYGYTF.

This chain connects TRBV18 to TRBJ1-2, with TRBD1 as a possible D gene (6 bases). Trimming removed 8 bases from V and 4 bases from J, with 17 bases in between. Per the germline V gene, CDR1 is KGHSH and CDR2 is LQKENI. This CDR3 region has 14 residues. This chain's CDR3 is CASEPQQGSYGYTF. In nucleotides, the CDR3 is TGTGCCAGCGAGCCACAACAGGGCAGCTATGGCTACACCTTC.

The V call is TRBV7-9, the J call TRBJ2-7; TRBD1 might be the D (5 bases). With 1 base removed from V and 6 bases from J, the gap between germline ends came to 10 bases. There are 13 residues in the CDR3. Germline CDR1 SEHNR, CDR2 FQNEAQ (reference sequence). The CDR3 DNA reads TGTGCCAGCAGCTTAGGTAGGGGCAGCGAGCAGTACTTC. Encoded protein: CASSLGRGSEQYF.

The V call is TRBV10-3, the J call TRBJ2-7, with 10 bases that match TRBD1. This CDR3 comprises 14 residues. V dropped 4 bases and J dropped 5; count of bases not matched to a gene: 5. The germline gives CDR1 ENHRY, CDR2 SYGVKD. The CDR3 here is CAISVWGQGNEQYF. CDR3 coding DNA: TGTGCCATCAGTGTTTGGGGACAGGGGAACGAGCAGTACTTC.

This chain connects TRBV6-5 to TRBJ2-1; 9 nucleotides match TRBD2. The J segment lost 6 bases and the V segment lost 4 bases, leaving 1 base of the junction unmatched. The germline V gene encodes CDR1 MNHEY and CDR2 SVGAGI. The CDR3 totals 13 residues. CDR3 sequence reads: CASSLAGANEQFF. The DNA for the CDR3 is TGTGCCAGCAGTTTAGCGGGGGCCAATGAGCAGTTCTTC.

V is TRBV6-6 and J is TRBJ2-2; D might be TRBD2 (6 bases). This CDR3 contains 16 residues. The V and J ends lost 7 bases and 3 bases respectively, with 18 bases between them. The germline V gene has CDR1 MNHNY and CDR2 SVGAGI (reference sequence). The CDR3 protein is CASTRGLGEDTGELFF. In DNA form, the CDR3 reads TGTGCCAGCACTCGAGGTCTGGGGGAGGACACCGGGGAGCTGTTTTTT.

This chain links TRBV4-1 with TRBJ2-7, with D perhaps matching TRBD1 (5 bases). This CDR3 spans 14 amino acids. V lost 3 bases and J lost 5, with 14 bases in between. The germline CDR1 and CDR2 sequences are MGHRA and YSYEKL. CDR3 loop: CASSQDPGFNEQYF. The CDR3 DNA reads as TGCGCCAGCAGCCAGGACCCAGGGTTCAACGAGCAGTACTTC.

V usage is TRBV6-6 and J usage is TRBJ1-1; D remains unclear. V lost 7 bases, J lost 5 bases, and 20 bases lay in between. The CDR3 runs to 15 residues. Looked up from germline, CDR1 is MNHNY and CDR2 is SVGAGI (reference sequence). The CDR3 nucleotides read TGTGCCAGCATTCCTCTAGAATCTCGGGGAACTGAAGCTTTCTTT. It encodes CASIPLESRGTEAFF.

This chain links TRBV19 with TRBJ2-7; D perhaps matches TRBD1 (6 bases). This CDR3 comprises 14 residues. Per the germline V gene, CDR1 is LNHDA and CDR2 is SQIVND (reference sequence). V was cut by 5 bases and J by 5 bases, with 16 bases left in between. Here the CDR3 reads CASSDPGAPHEQYF. CDR3 DNA: TGTGCCAGTAGTGACCCAGGGGCCCCCCACGAGCAGTACTTC.

J is TRBJ1-2 and V is TRBV18, with TRBD1 matching 7 bases. Per germline, CDR1 KGHSH and CDR2 LQKENI. The V segment lost 3 bases and the J segment 4 bases; nucleotides outside the gene matches: 5. CDR3 length: 14 residues. CDR3 nucleotides: TGTGCCAGCTCACCGCCAGGGGGGACCTATGGCTACACCTTC. Amino acids: CASSPPGGTYGYTF.

The chain joins TRBV14 to TRBJ2-1, with D possibly being TRBD1 (5 bases). Germline V gene data show CDR1 as SGHDN and CDR2 as FVKESK. This CDR3 is built from 14 residues. Trimming pared 4 bases from V and 3 bases from J, leaving 10 bases between. The CDR3 nucleotides are TGTGCCAGCAGCCCCCTAGGGGACTACAATGAGCAGTTCTTC. Its protein is CASSPLGDYNEQFF. The full variable domain, its missing parts supplied by reference TRBV14 and TRBJ2-1, is EAGVTQFPSHSVIEKGQTVTLRCDPISGHDNLYWYRRVMGKEIKFLLHFVKESKQDESGMPNNRFLAERTGGTYSTLKVQPAELEDSGVYFCASSPLGDYNEQFFGPGTRLTVL.

This chain joins TRBV18 and TRBJ2-7; a possible D gene is TRBD1 (6 bases). The CDR3 loop spans 13 amino acids. Trimming cost V 4 bases and J 4 bases, with 11 bases left between them. CDR1 and CDR2 from the germline V gene are KGHSH and LQKENI. The CDR3 region has the DNA TGTGCCAGCTCACAGGGGGAAGCGTACGAGCAGTACTTC. This codes for CASSQGEAYEQYF.

This chain joins TRBV19 and TRBJ1-2, with a weak D call TRBD1 (6 bases). Germline V CDR1 and CDR2: LNHDA, SQIVND (reference sequence). V dropped 5 bases and J dropped 4 bases, with 11 bases sitting between them. The CDR3 extends over 13 amino acids. The CDR3 loop is CASSPKTGYGYTF. The CDR3 bases are TGTGCCAGTAGTCCAAAGACAGGCTATGGCTACACCTTC. Full variable domain (rest looked up from reference TRBV19 and TRBJ1-2): DGGITQSPKYLFRKEGQNVTLSCEQNLNHDAMYWYRQDPGQGLRLIYYSQIVNDFQKGDIAEGYSVSREKKESFPLTVTSAQKNPTAFYLCASSPKTGYGYTFGSGTRLTVV.

Here the CDR3 reads CASSFGQGTYEQYF. CDR3 nucleotide sequence: TGTGCCAGCAGTTTCGGACAGGGCACCTACGAGCAGTACTTC. This chain joins TRBV27 and TRBJ2-7; 8 bases line up with TRBD1. The CDR3 has 14 residues. Trimming cost V 3 bases and J 2 bases; bases outside gene matches: 3. Germline CDR1 is MNHEY and CDR2 is SMNVEV (reference sequence).